What follows are 25 T cell receptor beta chains derived from one specimen sequenced in a study of T-cell memory formation after mild COVID-19. MiXCR, run by TCRdb on the 5' RACE reads, gives a single entry per CDR3 protein. The sample has 380,000 or so distinct CDR3 sequences, approximately 15% seen once. Sequenced material: PBMCs or a T cell subset sorted from them (not recorded which). Source of these receptors: a man younger than 35 who had mild COVID-19 (a few samples of this study predate the infection). Cell type and time point are not known.

This clonotype was counted between two and nine times. The rearrangement joins TRBV18 to TRBJ2-2; D not certain. Germline CDR1 and CDR2: KGHSH and LQKENI. V dropped 2 bases and J dropped 0 bases, with 4 bases sitting between them. This CDR3 has 14 residues. CDR3 in DNA: TGTGCCAGCTCACCATCCACGAACACCGGGGAGCTGTTTTTT. This sequence encodes CASSPSTNTGELFF.

V gene TRBV18 combines with J gene TRBJ2-3, with D hard to call. CDR3 size: 15 residues. The V end was cut by 6 bases, the J end by 2 bases, with 15 bases between. Germline V gene sequence: CDR1 KGHSH, CDR2 LQKENI. In DNA, the CDR3 is TGTGCCAGCTCTGAGGTCCCCGGTTACACAGATACGCAGTATTTT. Translated: CASSEVPGYTDTQYF.

This clonotype has a handful of counts. The chain employs TRBV7-6 and TRBJ2-3; 9 bases are shared with TRBD1. Germline CDR1 is SGHVS and CDR2 is FNYEAQ. V shed 3 bases, J shed 4 bases, and the junction held 5 bases outside the gene matches. The CDR3 loop spans 15 amino acids. CDR3 sequence: CASSFRDREADTQYF. The CDR3 nucleotides read TGTGCCAGCAGCTTTCGGGACAGGGAGGCAGATACGCAGTATTTT.

This rearrangement joins TRBV7-2 to TRBJ1-2, with D hard to call. The V gene lost 4 bases and the J gene lost 4 bases, with 13 bases spanning the gap. CDR1 SGHTA and CDR2 FQGNSA come from the germline V gene. CDR3 length: 14 residues. CDR3: CASSSQLLSYGYTF. DNA of the CDR3: TGTGCCAGCAGCTCACAACTACTTTCCTATGGCTACACCTTC.

This clonotype was picked up a small number of times. V usage is TRBV4-3 and J usage is TRBJ2-3, with 7 bases aligning to TRBD2. Trimming took 1 base from V and 2 from J; bases not matched to a gene: 9. The CDR3 spans 17 residues. Per the germline V gene, CDR1 is LGHNA and CDR2 is YSLEER. The CDR3 reads CASSQGLTGGTTDTQYF. The CDR3 DNA reads as TGCGCCAGCAGCCAAGGCTTGACGGGGGGTACCACAGATACGCAGTATTTT.

The chain joins TRBV27 to TRBJ1-2, with a weak D call TRBD1 (5 bases). This CDR3 contains 14 residues. Trimming removed 5 bases from V and 8 bases from J, with 18 bases in between. Per germline, CDR1 MNHEY and CDR2 SMNVEV (reference sequence). The CDR3 loop is CASSPKVGGGGYTF. CDR3 sequence (DNA): TGTGCCAGCAGTCCCAAAGTGGGGGGAGGAGGCTACACCTTC.

The V gene is TRBV5-1, the J gene TRBJ2-2, with 9 positions matching TRBD1. Trimming removed 3 bases from V and 6 bases from J; junction bases left unmatched: 0. The CDR3 length is 13 residues. Germline CDR1 is SGHRS and CDR2 is YFSETQ. The CDR3 sequence is CASSWDRAGELFF. Written as DNA, the CDR3 is TGCGCCAGCAGCTGGGACAGGGCCGGGGAGCTGTTTTTT. Using reference TRBV5-1 and TRBJ2-2 for the parts outside the CDR3, the full variable domain is KAGVTQTPRYLIKTRGQQVTLSCSPISGHRSVSWYQQTPGQGLQFLFEYFSETQRNKGNFPGRFSGRQFSNSRSEMNVSTLELGDSALYLCASSWDRAGELFFGEGSRLTVL.

Many counts were recorded for this clonotype. The DNA for the CDR3 is TGCGCCAGCAGCTTGGGTCAGCGGGGGACCCGAATTAACACCGGGGAGCTGTTTTTT. This translates into CASSLGQRGTRINTGELFF. V is TRBV5-1 and J is TRBJ2-2; 8 bases line up with TRBD2. Germline V gene data show CDR1 as SGHRS and CDR2 as YFSETQ. The CDR3 has 19 amino acids. V was pared by 0 bases and J by 2 bases, with 12 bases of the junction left unmatched. Full variable domain (remainder filled in from reference TRBV5-1 and TRBJ2-2): KAGVTQTPRYLIKTRGQQVTLSCSPISGHRSVSWYQQTPGQGLQFLFEYFSETQRNKGNFPGRFSGRQFSNSRSEMNVSTLELGDSALYLCASSLGQRGTRINTGELFFGEGSRLTVL.

The chain couples TRBV6-5 to TRBJ2-3; D not resolved. Deletions cut 0 bases from V and 0 bases from J, with 10 bases between. The CDR3 covers 16 residues. Germline V gene data show CDR1 as MNHEY and CDR2 as SVGAGI. The CDR3 nucleotides are TGTGCCAGCAGTTACTCGATAGGGCTGAGCACAGATACGCAGTATTTT. Translating gives CASSYSIGLSTDTQYF.

The sample holds many counts of this clonotype. The J gene is TRBJ2-1, the V gene TRBV29-1; TRBD2 might be the D (5 bases). The ends were cut back, 5 bases at V and 7 bases at J, with 18 bases in the middle. The CDR3 runs 14 residues. The V gene's germline CDR1 is SQVTM and CDR2 ANQGSEA. In DNA form, the CDR3 reads TGCAGCGTTTCCCGACCCCCGGGATTTAATGAGCAGTTCTTC. Residues: CSVSRPPGFNEQFF.

The V call is TRBV4-3, the J call TRBJ1-2; 9 nucleotides line up with TRBD1. The germline V gene has CDR1 LGHNA and CDR2 YSLEER. Losses at the gene ends were 4 bases for V and 5 bases for J; bases not matched to a gene: 8. This CDR3 region has 15 residues. The CDR3 loop reads CASSLQGALSYGYTF. CDR3 nucleotide sequence: TGCGCCAGCAGCCTACAGGGGGCCCTAAGTTATGGCTACACCTTC.

There are many counts of this clonotype. The gene calls are TRBV6-5 and TRBJ1-1; D not resolved. Trimming stripped 9 bases from V and 1 base from J, with 12 bases between. There are 13 residues in the CDR3. The germline V gene has CDR1 MNHEY and CDR2 SVGAGI. CDR3 nucleotide sequence: TGTGCCAGTTCCAATCGGGGGAACACTGAAGCTTTCTTT. Its translation is CASSNRGNTEAFF.

This clonotype was recorded many times. This chain joins TRBV4-2 and TRBJ2-5, with D tentatively TRBD1 (6 bases). V dropped 4 bases and J dropped 10 bases, with 22 bases sitting between them. The germline gives CDR1 LGHNA, CDR2 YNFKEQ. CDR3 length: 15 amino acids. CDR3 residues: CASSPRSVGAGDQYF. The CDR3 nucleotides are TGTGCCAGCAGCCCGCGGTCGGTGGGGGCGGGCGACCAGTACTTC.

The chain combines TRBV4-3 with TRBJ1-6; D unclear. Germline lookup yields CDR1 LGHNA and CDR2 YSLEER. The V gene lost 0 bases and the J gene lost 0 bases, with 9 bases spanning the gap. The CDR3 loop spans 17 amino acids. The CDR3 DNA reads TGCGCCAGCAGCCAAGATCCCGGGAACTCCTATAATTCACCCCTCCACTTT. It yields the protein CASSQDPGNSYNSPLHF.

This clonotype showed up just a few times. J is TRBJ2-7 and V is TRBV7-2, with D possibly matching TRBD2 (6 bases). Per the germline V gene, CDR1 is SGHTA and CDR2 is FQGNSA. Trimming took off 0 bases at V and 7 bases at J, with 10 bases between the two ends. This CDR3 is 13 amino acids long. The CDR3 DNA follows: TGTGCCAGCAGCTTAGCGCGGGGTTGGGAGCAGTACGTC. Protein: CASSLARGWEQYV.

This clonotype has at least ten counts. The chain uses TRBV7-2 and TRBJ2-3; 16 bases map to TRBD2. From germline, CDR1 is SGHTA and CDR2 FQGNSA. J was trimmed by 4 bases and V by 5 bases; bases with no gene match: 0. CDR3 length: 15 residues. In nucleotides, the CDR3 is TGTGCCAGCAGCGGGACTAGCGGGGGGGCAGATACGCAGTATTTT. This gives the protein CASSGTSGGADTQYF.

This clonotype has a count of ten or more. V usage is TRBV9 and J usage is TRBJ1-2; TRBD1 matches 7 bases. This CDR3 region has 14 residues. V was clipped by 3 bases and J by 4 bases; unmatched bases: 6. CDR1 and CDR2 (germline): SGDLS, YYNGEE. DNA for the CDR3: TGTGCCAGCAGCGGGGCCCAGGGGGGCTATGGCTACACCTTC. Residues: CASSGAQGGYGYTF. Together with reference TRBV9 and TRBJ1-2, the CDR3 gives the full variable domain: DSGVTQTPKHLITATGQRVTLRCSPRSGDLSVYWYQQSLDQGLQFLIQYYNGEERAKGNILERFSAQQFPDLHSELNLSSLELGDSALYFCASSGAQGGYGYTFGSGTRLTVV.

This chain links TRBV20-1 with TRBJ2-1; tentative D call: TRBD2 (5 bases). The CDR3 consists of 14 residues. The V end was cut by 3 bases, the J end by 7 bases, with 16 bases between. Looked up from germline, CDR1 is DFQATT and CDR2 is SNEGSKA (reference sequence). CDR3 in amino acids: CSASPTSIPNEQFF. In DNA, the CDR3 is TGCAGTGCTAGCCCAACTAGTATCCCAAATGAGCAGTTCTTC.

This clonotype came up many times. The chain employs TRBV5-1 and TRBJ2-5; weak D call: TRBD1 (6 bases). CDR1 SGHRS and CDR2 YFSETQ come from the germline V gene. The CDR3 runs to 13 residues. With 2 bases removed from V and 4 bases from J, the gap between germline ends came to 9 bases. CDR3: CASSLQGRETQYF. The CDR3 DNA sequence: TGCGCCAGCAGCTTACAGGGTCGAGAGACCCAGTACTTC.

The chain employs TRBV5-1 and TRBJ2-4, with D maybe TRBD1 (6 bases). Germline CDR1 is SGHRS and CDR2 is YFSETQ. V was cut by 6 bases and J by 0 bases, with 19 bases left in between. The CDR3 spans 17 residues. CDR3 coding DNA: TGCGCCAGCAAAAATTTGACGGGACAACTAGCCAAAAACATTCAGTACTTC. Protein: CASKNLTGQLAKNIQYF. The full variable domain, with the rest looked up from reference TRBV5-1 and TRBJ2-4, is KAGVTQTPRYLIKTRGQQVTLSCSPISGHRSVSWYQQTPGQGLQFLFEYFSETQRNKGNFPGRFSGRQFSNSRSEMNVSTLELGDSALYLCASKNLTGQLAKNIQYFGAGTRLSVL.

The chain recombines TRBV4-2 with TRBJ2-2; TRBD1 might be the D (5 bases). Germline lookup yields CDR1 LGHNA and CDR2 YNFKEQ. The CDR3 totals 17 residues. Trimming removed 3 bases from V and 0 bases from J, with 14 bases in between. The CDR3 reads CASSQRTQGPNTGELFF. CDR3 DNA sequence: TGTGCCAGCAGCCAGAGGACGCAGGGTCCGAACACCGGGGAGCTGTTTTTT.

This rearrangement joins TRBV21-1 to TRBJ2-3; the D call in the table, TRBD1, was not verified against the DNA. TRBV21-1 is shown as a pseudogene. The length of the CDR3 is 16 residues. CDR3 sequence (DNA): TGTGCCAGCAGCAAAGCGCGTGGGGACAACAAAGATACGCAGTATTTT. Its protein product is CASSKARGDNKDTQYF.

The V call is TRBV3-1, the J call TRBJ1-1; unclear D gene. Looked up from germline, CDR1 is LGHDT and CDR2 is YNNKEL (reference sequence). The CDR3 consists of 13 residues. V gave up 4 bases and J gave up 4 bases, with 10 bases separating them. The CDR3, as DNA: TGTGCCAGCAGCCCCTCGATGCGCACTGAAGCTTTCTTT. Its translation is CASSPSMRTEAFF.

The V and J genes are TRBV12-3 or TRBV12-4 and TRBJ1-1, with 8 nucleotides matching TRBD1. The trim removed 3 bases at V and 7 bases at J, leaving 4 bases unmatched. The CDR3 loop spans 13 amino acids. In DNA form, the CDR3 reads TGTGCCAGCAGTTTTCAGGGGGCGGTTGAAGCTTTCTTT. It translates to CASSFQGAVEAFF.

This clonotype came up a few times. This sequence joins TRBV5-4 and TRBJ1-1; D is unclear. The germline CDR1 and CDR2 sequences are SGHNT and YYREEE (reference sequence). Trimming removed 5 bases from V and 3 bases from J, with 11 bases in between. The CDR3 is 13 residues long. CDR3 DNA: TGTGCCAGCAGAAGGGATTCCTACACTGAAGCTTTCTTT. Translating gives CASRRDSYTEAFF.